This TCR beta chain was recovered during a study of radiation and T cells in renal cell carcinoma. The study, taken as a whole, reports: Top tumor clonotypes rose in blood 2 weeks post-radiation, then contracted.

Documented time point: baseline pretreatment blood. This sample's treatment: 15 Gy SBRT to primary tumor, nephrectomy 4 weeks later. As to this clone: Its specificity is not known.

Clones were sequenced by immunoSEQ multiplex PCR, and TCRdb holds only the in-frame ones, with some missing. In the table there are about 130,000 clones, 88% of which are singletons. Sample: blood, taken from a patient whose treatment included radiotherapy and nephrectomy. The source of this sequence is a woman in her fifties or sixties with renal cell carcinoma.

The CDR3 region has the DNA TGCAGCGTCGGTATGGGACAGGGAATACAGTACTTC. As protein: CSVGMGQGIQYF. The chain employs TRBV29-1 and TRBJ2-7, with 9 bases fitting TRBD1. CDR1 is SQVTM, CDR2 ANQGSEA, per germline. V lost 6 bases and J lost 10; bases outside the gene matches: 10. This CDR3 region has 12 residues.